These 21 T cell receptor beta chains originate from one sample sequenced in a study of beta chain features in type 1 diabetes. Points from the study as a whole: Type 1 diabetes patients had moderately but significantly shorter TCRB CDR3s in all four CD4+ subsets.

No cognate antigen is known for these TCRs. The whole isolated RNA underwent reverse transcription, so sequencing captured expressed TCRB transcripts. Clones were read by immunoSEQ multiplex PCR, and TCRdb kept only the in-frame ones, dropping some. The table lists around 260,000 clones, 20% to 25% of them singletons. The sequencing input was naive CD4+ T cells from blood. The receptors come from a woman aged 25 to 39 with type 1 diabetes.

This chain joins TRBV4-1 and TRBJ2-2, with D perhaps matching TRBD1 (5 bases). Germline CDR1 and CDR2: MGHRA and YSYEKL. The CDR3 is 14 residues long. V was trimmed by 6 bases and J by 6 bases, leaving 14 bases between them. CDR3 sequence: CASRQRQLSGELFF. In DNA, the CDR3 is TGCGCCAGCAGACAACGACAGCTCTCCGGGGAGCTGTTTTTT.

This clone occurred a few times. The rearrangement links TRBV28 to TRBJ2-7, with TRBD1 matching over 9 bases. V lost 4 bases to trimming and J lost 2 bases; unmatched junction nucleotides: 3. Germline values: CDR1 MDHEN, CDR2 SYDVKM. This CDR3 is 14 amino acids long. The CDR3: CASSSGQGTYEQYF. The CDR3 nucleotides read TGTGCCAGCAGTTCGGGACAGGGAACCTACGAGCAGTACTTC.

This clone was observed a few times. This chain uses TRBV18 with TRBJ1-1; D unresolved. In germline, CDR1 is KGHSH, CDR2 LQKENI. The CDR3 is 16 residues long. V was cut by 3 bases and J by 0 bases, with 14 bases left in between. CDR3 in amino acids: CASSPSTPGLNTEAFF. DNA for the CDR3: TGTGCCAGCTCACCTTCAACGCCGGGGTTGAACACTGAAGCTTTCTTT.

The V and J genes are TRBV6-5 and TRBJ2-5; TRBD1 matches at 8 bases. CDR3 length: 14 residues. Germline V lookup: CDR1 MNHEY, CDR2 SVGAGI. V was pared by 2 bases and J by 2 bases, with 1 base of the junction left unmatched. CDR3 loop: CASSYRTGQETQYF. The CDR3 DNA follows: TGTGCCAGCAGTTACCGGACAGGGCAAGAGACCCAGTACTTC.

The CDR3 coding sequence is TGTGCCAGCAGCTTAGACCAGCAGGGCAATACTGAAGCTTTCTTT. Protein sequence: CASSLDQQGNTEAFF. This rearrangement joins TRBV7-9 to TRBJ1-1, with TRBD1 as a possible D gene (5 bases). The CDR3 is made up of 15 amino acids. Trimming cost V 1 base and J 5 bases, with 14 bases left between them. The germline V gene has CDR1 SEHNR and CDR2 FQNEAQ (reference sequence).

Concerning this clone itself: The same CDR3 is also encoded by other DNA sequences in this sample. This chain's CDR3 is CAWSVKGAGGYTF. CDR3 coding DNA: TGTGCCTGGAGTGTAAAGGGGGCGGGTGGCTACACCTTC. The chain joins TRBV30 to TRBJ1-2; TRBD1 matches at 7 bases. Germline CDR1 is GTSNPN and CDR2 is SVGIG (reference sequence). The CDR3 is 13 amino acids. The V segment lost 0 bases and the J segment 7 bases; nucleotides outside the gene matches: 5.

This clone was counted between two and nine times. V gene TRBV30 combines with J gene TRBJ2-6; 8 nucleotides align to TRBD1. Unmatched junction bases numbered 6, after V lost 2 bases and J lost 3 bases. Germline-derived CDR1 and CDR2 are GTSNPN and SVGIG (reference sequence). The CDR3 contains 16 residues. This CDR3 reads CAWSPQGANGANVLTF. The CDR3, as DNA: TGTGCCTGGAGTCCCCAGGGGGCAAATGGGGCCAACGTCCTGACTTTC.

The sample holds a few counts of this clone. This chain joins TRBV7-2 and TRBJ2-5; D is ambiguous. CDR3 length: 13 amino acids. CDR1 and CDR2 (germline): SGHTA, FQGNSA. V gave up 4 bases and J gave up 10 bases, with 16 bases separating them. The CDR3 spells CASSSGPVIGQYF. The CDR3 DNA reads as TGTGCCAGCAGCTCGGGTCCGGTGATCGGCCAGTACTTC.

Only a few counts were recorded for this clone. Additional DNA sequences in this sample encode the identical CDR3. This chain connects TRBV29-1 to TRBJ2-3, with 7 bases that match TRBD2. Germline assignment: CDR1 SQVTM and CDR2 ANQGSEA. The CDR3 length is 13 residues. The V gene end was trimmed by 6 bases and the J gene end by 0 bases; junction bases not matched to a gene: 3. The CDR3 DNA sequence: TGCAGCGTGGCTAGCGGTAGCACAGATACGCAGTATTTT. It is translated as CSVASGSTDTQYF.

The chain recombines TRBV7-9 with TRBJ2-4; D is perhaps TRBD1 (5 bases). This CDR3 region has 15 residues. CDR1 is SEHNR, CDR2 FQNEAQ, per germline (reference sequence). The germline V and J ends were trimmed by 5 bases and 4 bases, with 15 bases remaining between them. The CDR3 reads CASSQVQGPKNIQYF. DNA for the CDR3: TGTGCCAGCAGCCAGGTTCAGGGCCCAAAAAACATTCAGTACTTC.

The rearrangement links TRBV27 to TRBJ2-6; 10 bases map to TRBD2. The CDR3 covers 18 residues. Looked up from germline, CDR1 is MNHEY and CDR2 is SMNVEV (reference sequence). Unmatched junction bases numbered 11, after V lost 5 bases and J lost 4 bases. The DNA of the CDR3 is TGTGCCAGCAGTCCCCTTAGCGGGAGGAGGTCCGGGGCCAACGTCCTGACTTTC. As protein: CASSPLSGRRSGANVLTF.

There are a few counts of this clone. The chain links TRBV23-1 to TRBJ1-1; a weak D match, TRBD1 (6 bases). TRBV23-1 is flagged as an ORF with uncertain function. V was clipped by 6 bases and J by 0 bases, with 17 bases between them. This CDR3 comprises 16 residues. The DNA of the CDR3 is TGCGCCAGCAGCCGCCGACAGGTACGGATGAACACTGAAGCTTTCTTT. Translated, it gives CASSRRQVRMNTEAFF.

This clone appeared once. The chain recombines TRBV18 with TRBJ2-5; 7 nucleotides align to TRBD1. Germline V gene sequence: CDR1 KGHSH, CDR2 LQKENI. The V and J ends lost 3 bases and 1 base, in that order; junction bases with no gene match: 5. CDR3 length equals 15 residues. CDR3 nucleotide sequence: TGTGCCAGCTCACCTCCGGGACAGACCCAAGAGACCCAGTACTTC. Translating gives CASSPPGQTQETQYF.

This clone was seen a handful of times. Here the CDR3 reads CAWTGLAGGTGELFF. The CDR3 region has the DNA TGTGCCTGGACTGGACTAGCGGGAGGGACCGGGGAGCTGTTTTTT. The chain uses TRBV30 and TRBJ2-2, with 15 bases that match TRBD2. V lost 4 bases and J lost 5; bases outside the gene matches: 2. CDR3 length: 15 amino acids. CDR1 GTSNPN and CDR2 SVGIG come from the germline V gene (reference sequence).

The V call is TRBV6-5, the J call TRBJ2-7, with D possibly matching TRBD1 (5 bases). V gave up 4 bases and J gave up 3 bases, with 10 bases separating them. CDR3 length equals 13 residues. Germline V lookup: CDR1 MNHEY, CDR2 SVGAGI. The CDR3, as DNA: TGTGCCAGCAGTTCCAGGGTCAGCTACGAGCAGTACTTC. Encoded protein: CASSSRVSYEQYF.

This clone has more than one count but fewer than ten. The chain recombines TRBV11-2 with TRBJ2-5; a weak D match, TRBD2 (5 bases). Germline CDR1 is SGHAT and CDR2 is FQNNGV. The CDR3 sequence is 13 residues long. The germline V and J ends were trimmed by 7 bases and 1 base, with 10 bases remaining between them. DNA for the CDR3: TGTGCCAGCAACCTGGGAGTCCAAGAGACCCAGTACTTC. Translating gives CASNLGVQETQYF.

This clone turned up a few times. The chain recombines TRBV2 with TRBJ1-2; D not certain. The CDR3 extends over 12 amino acids. Germline V gives CDR1 SNHLY, CDR2 FYNNEI. The V end was cut by 3 bases, the J end by 5 bases, with 7 bases between. CDR3 sequence: CASSESGYGYTF. DNA for the CDR3: TGTGCCAGCAGTGAGAGCGGTTATGGCTACACCTTC.

With regard to this clone: Other DNA sequences from this sample encode an identical CDR3 as well. The J gene is TRBJ2-6, the V gene TRBV18; D may be TRBD1 (5 bases). Germline values: CDR1 KGHSH, CDR2 LQKENI. V lost 3 bases, J lost 0 bases, and 6 bases lay in between. The CDR3 runs 15 residues. For the CDR3, the DNA is TGTGCCAGCTCACCGACAGTCTCTGGGGCCAACGTCCTGACTTTC. Protein product: CASSPTVSGANVLTF.

Worth noting for this clone: This sample includes further DNA sequences coding for the same CDR3. The chain recombines TRBV18 with TRBJ2-5; 8 nucleotides line up with TRBD1. CDR1 and CDR2 (germline): KGHSH, LQKENI. CDR3 size: 14 residues. The V and J ends lost 3 bases and 5 bases, in that order; junction bases with no gene match: 5. The CDR3 bases are TGTGCCAGCTCACCTCGACAGGGGCAGGAGACCCAGTACTTC. Its translation is CASSPRQGQETQYF.

This clone appeared a few times. The chain recombines TRBV30 with TRBJ1-2, with D perhaps matching TRBD1 (5 bases). The CDR3 totals 15 residues. Germline V gene sequence: CDR1 GTSNPN, CDR2 SVGIG (reference sequence). The ends were cut back, 7 bases at V and 6 bases at J, with 24 bases in the middle. The CDR3 sequence: CALTVYGDSIHGYTF. CDR3 DNA: TGTGCCTTGACAGTTTACGGGGACTCGATTCATGGCTACACCTTC.

This clone was observed a few times. The rearrangement joins TRBV7-2 to TRBJ2-5; 12 nucleotides align to TRBD2. This CDR3 has 17 amino acids. The V and J ends lost 5 bases and 2 bases, in that order; junction bases with no gene match: 9. CDR1 SGHTA and CDR2 FQGNSA come from the germline V gene. CDR3 DNA: TGTGCCAGCAGCCCCAACGGACTAGCGGGATTTCAAGAGACCCAGTACTTC. It is translated as CASSPNGLAGFQETQYF.